These 7 T cell receptor beta chains were sequenced from one sample in a study of memory CD4+ T cells and cytomegalovirus serostatus. Single viable CD3+CD4+CD8-CD45RO+ cells were sorted as the memory CD4+ T cells. Clones were sequenced by immunoSEQ multiplex PCR, and TCRdb holds only the in-frame ones, with some missing. Of about 59,000 clones listed, about 81% are singletons. The sample taken for sequencing was memory CD4+ T cells from blood. The receptors were gathered from an adult in good health and CMV-seronegative.

This clone was found a few times. The V call is TRBV11-3, the J call TRBJ1-5; no firm D call. The CDR3 covers 14 residues. Between the trimmed V and J ends, which lost 5 bases and 0 bases, there was a span of 8 bases. The germline V gene encodes CDR1 SGHNT and CDR2 YENEEA. CDR3 nucleotides: TGTGCCAGCAGCCGCAAACCTAGCAATCAGCCCCAGCATTTT. As protein: CASSRKPSNQPQHF.

The chain uses TRBV4-2 and TRBJ2-7, with 14 bases lining up with TRBD2. CDR3 size: 18 residues. Germline-derived CDR1 and CDR2 are LGHNA and YNFKEQ. Germline trimming cut 0 bases from V and 3 bases from J; bases unmatched to any gene: 7. In DNA form, the CDR3 reads TGTGCCAGCAGCCAAGAGCTGGGACTAGCGGGAGCGCTCTACGAGCAGTACTTC. It codes for CASSQELGLAGALYEQYF.

This clone appeared a few times. The rearrangement joins TRBV25-1 to TRBJ2-3, with 9 bases identical to TRBD1. The germline V gene has CDR1 MGHDK and CDR2 SYGVNS. The V and J ends lost 2 bases and 4 bases, in that order; junction bases with no gene match: 4. This CDR3 region has 15 residues. The CDR3 protein is CASSEGDRAADTQYF. The CDR3 DNA is TGTGCCAGCAGTGAAGGGGACAGGGCTGCAGATACGCAGTATTTT.

This clone has only one observation. The genes are TRBV28 and TRBJ2-3; TRBD2 might be the D (6 bases). The CDR3 totals 14 residues. V gave up 8 bases and J gave up 6 bases, with 18 bases separating them. The germline V gene encodes CDR1 MDHEN and CDR2 SYDVKM. CDR3 loop: CASGLSRGRDTQYF. For the CDR3, the DNA is TGTGCCAGCGGCCTCTCGCGGGGCAGGGATACGCAGTATTTT.

The chain employs TRBV7-6 and TRBJ1-2; 8 nucleotides match TRBD1. Germline CDR1 reads SGHVS; CDR2 reads FNYEAQ. V lost 3 bases, J lost 5 bases, and 8 bases stayed unmatched. This CDR3 region has 15 residues. CDR3 in amino acids: CASSFQSGTGYGYTF. The CDR3 DNA follows: TGTGCCAGCAGCTTCCAGTCCGGGACAGGATATGGCTACACCTTC.

V is TRBV10-3 and J is TRBJ2-7; TRBD1 matches 9 bases. With 4 bases clipped from V and 5 bases from J, the junction kept 9 bases outside the gene matches. The CDR3 contains 15 residues. Germline CDR1 ENHRY, CDR2 SYGVKD. As DNA, the CDR3 is TGTGCCATCAGTGTAAACACAGGGGGCCGCAACGAGCAGTACTTC. Encoded protein: CAISVNTGGRNEQYF.

The chain links TRBV10-3 to TRBJ2-2; 9 nucleotides align to TRBD1. V was clipped by 6 bases and J by 6 bases; unmatched bases: 17. Germline loops: CDR1 ENHRY, CDR2 SYGVKD. CDR3 length: 18 amino acids. The CDR3 region has the DNA TGTGCCATCAGGGAGGACCCCGGGACAGGGCCCGGGGCCGGGGAGCTGTTTTTT. Encoded protein: CAIREDPGTGPGAGELFF.